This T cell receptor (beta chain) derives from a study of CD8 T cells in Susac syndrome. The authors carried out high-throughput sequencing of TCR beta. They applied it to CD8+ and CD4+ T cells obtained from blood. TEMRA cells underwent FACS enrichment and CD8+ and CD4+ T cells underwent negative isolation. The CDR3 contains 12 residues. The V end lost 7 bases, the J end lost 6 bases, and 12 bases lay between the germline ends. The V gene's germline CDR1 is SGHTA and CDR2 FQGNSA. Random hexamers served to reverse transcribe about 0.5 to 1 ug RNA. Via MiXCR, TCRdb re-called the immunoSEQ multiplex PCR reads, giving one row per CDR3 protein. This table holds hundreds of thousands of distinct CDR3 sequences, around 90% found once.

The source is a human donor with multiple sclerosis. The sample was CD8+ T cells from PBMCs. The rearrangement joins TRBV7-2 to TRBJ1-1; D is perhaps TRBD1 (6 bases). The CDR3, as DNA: TGTGCCAGCAATCAGGACAGCCCTGAAGCTTTCTTT. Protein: CASNQDSPEAFF.